This TCR beta chain was identified during a study of T cell responses to AZD1222 COVID-19 vaccine. Study results and caveats: Every sample of the repertoires postdated the peak T cell response. Spike as a whole was targeted by vaccine-associated CD4 TCRs, dominant at 160-218 and 743-854. Just six or seven AZD1222 recipients tested seropositive at baseline.

The length of the CDR3 is 18 residues. Germline CDR1 reads ENHRY; CDR2 reads SYGVKD. Trimming stripped 7 bases from V and 2 bases from J, with 26 bases between. Pooled in the analysis were second doses at about 4 or about 12 weeks. As for this clone: Its antigen remains unknown.

The repertoire was sequenced with immunoSEQ multiplex PCR; TCRdb's copy has only in-frame clones and lacks some. Of about 48,000 clones listed, 75% to 90% are singletons. Source: peripheral blood, taken 28 days after the second AZD1222 dose. The clonotype originates from an adult who received the AZD1222 COVID-19 vaccine. V and J are TRBV10-3 and TRBJ1-1; tentatively, D is TRBD1 (6 bases). The CDR3 sequence is CAIKGRGVKGQFNTEAFF. CDR3 in DNA: TGTGCCATCAAAGGACGCGGGGTTAAGGGACAATTCAACACTGAAGCTTTCTTT.